This T cell receptor beta chain was retrieved from a study of T cells after yellow fever vaccination. This clonotype was seen repeatedly, ten times or more. The target antigen is unknown. Findings and caveats of the study: Across the CD4 and CD8 compartments, a small share of clonotypes was present in both.

In making TCR cDNA, 5'RACE template switching added a universal primer site and UMIs to it. One entry per CDR3 protein, called by TCRdb with MiXCR from the 5' RACE reads. The sample lists about 630,000 distinct CDR3 sequences, about 12% occurring once. V was pared by 3 bases and J by 7 bases, with 13 bases of the junction left unmatched. Germline CDR1 KGHDR, CDR2 SFDVKD. CDR3 size: 17 residues. The receptor was derived from a man aged 25 to 40 who received the YFV17D yellow fever vaccine. V is TRBV24-1 and J is TRBJ2-1; 8 bases are a match to TRBD2. The sequenced sample was PBMCs, obtained on the day of the yellow fever booster vaccination. CDR3 nucleotide sequence: TGTGCCACCAGTGATGGCGGGGGGATGATCACGAAGAATGAGCAGTTCTTC. Encoded protein: CATSDGGGMITKNEQFF.